The 30 T cell receptor beta chains given below trace back to one sample, sequenced in a study of T cells in localized non-small cell lung cancer. Only in-frame clones appear in the TCRdb table, and some are missing; sequencing was by immunoSEQ multiplex PCR. The profile shows tens of thousands of clones, approximately 84% of them singletons. The starting material was PBMCs, obtained before any cancer treatment. These receptors were obtained from a man between 40 and 70 years old with stage II lung adenocarcinoma.

This sequence joins TRBV30 and TRBJ1-2; D gene ambiguous. The CDR3 is made up of 12 amino acids. Trimming removed 5 bases at V and 4 bases at J, with 11 bases between. CDR1 is GTSNPN, CDR2 SVGIG, per germline (reference sequence). The CDR3 loop is CAWAKLLYGYTF. The CDR3 DNA reads TGTGCCTGGGCGAAACTACTCTATGGCTACACCTTC.

The chain has TRBV7-2 and TRBJ2-1, with 9 bases identical to TRBD2. The J segment lost 10 bases and the V segment lost 10 bases, leaving 14 bases of the junction unmatched. Per germline, CDR1 SGHTA and CDR2 FQGNSA. This CDR3 comprises 14 residues. The DNA of the CDR3 is TGTGCCATCCCCCCCATGGCGCTAGCGGGGGAGCAGTTCTTC. Translating it yields CAIPPMALAGEQFF.

This chain connects TRBV5-1 to TRBJ2-2, with unresolved D. V lost 6 bases and J 4 bases, leaving 13 bases between the germline ends. The CDR3 covers 14 residues. The germline V gene has CDR1 SGHRS and CDR2 YFSETQ. The CDR3 loop reads CASTSFVGTGELFF. In nucleotides, the CDR3 is TGCGCCAGCACCAGCTTCGTGGGCACCGGGGAGCTGTTTTTT.

This clone was detected once. The gene calls are TRBV7-3 and TRBJ2-5, with no clear D. Trimming removed 5 bases from V and 2 bases from J, with 9 bases in between. Germline V lookup: CDR1 SGHTA, CDR2 FQGTGA. The CDR3 is 13 residues long. This CDR3 reads CASSIGLQETQYF. As DNA, the CDR3 is TGTGCCAGCAGCATCGGCCTACAAGAGACCCAGTACTTC.

This CDR3 reads CAISEKTSGNTGELFF. The CDR3 nucleotides are TGTGCCATCAGTGAAAAGACTAGCGGCAACACCGGGGAGCTGTTTTTT. V gene TRBV10-3 combines with J gene TRBJ2-2; TRBD2 aligns across 9 bases. The trim removed 3 bases at V and 2 bases at J, leaving 4 bases unmatched. The CDR3 contains 16 residues. The germline CDR1 and CDR2 sequences are ENHRY and SYGVKD.

The rearrangement uses TRBV19 and TRBJ1-3; D not certain. The germline gives CDR1 LNHDA, CDR2 SQIVND (reference sequence). V was clipped by 3 bases and J by 0 bases, with 9 bases between them. The CDR3 is 15 amino acids. The CDR3 DNA reads TGTGCCAGTAGTATTGTGGCCTTCTCTGGAAACACCATATATTTT. Encoded protein: CASSIVAFSGNTIYF.

This clone was observed a few times. The chain joins TRBV28 to TRBJ2-3; the D gene is possibly TRBD2 (5 bases). The CDR3 has 14 amino acids. V lost 3 bases to trimming and J lost 3 bases, with 10 bases between them. Germline lookup yields CDR1 MDHEN and CDR2 SYDVKM. CDR3 residues: CASSFISGTDTQYF. The DNA of the CDR3 is TGTGCCAGCAGTTTCATCTCGGGAACAGATACGCAGTATTTT.

J is TRBJ1-1 and V is TRBV11-2; no firm D call. Germline V CDR1 and CDR2: SGHAT, FQNNGV. This CDR3 region has 16 residues. V was clipped by 3 bases and J by 6 bases, with 20 bases between them. The CDR3 spells CASSFFPKGRQAEAFF. CDR3 bases: TGTGCCAGCAGCTTTTTCCCCAAGGGCAGGCAAGCTGAAGCTTTCTTT.

In its sample, this clone was seen a few times. The chain is built from TRBV28 and TRBJ2-4; D may be TRBD2 (5 bases). Trimming shortened V by 3 bases and J by 0 bases, and 12 bases separated the two germline ends. Looked up from germline, CDR1 is MDHEN and CDR2 is SYDVKM. The CDR3 is made up of 16 amino acids. CDR3 sequence (DNA): TGTGCCAGCAGTTTGGCGGGCATTCTAGCCAAAAACATTCAGTACTTC. This sequence encodes CASSLAGILAKNIQYF. The variable domain in full, with the rest retrieved from reference TRBV28 and TRBJ2-4, is DVKVTQSSRYLVKRTGEKVFLECVQDMDHENMFWYRQDPGLGLRLIYFSYDVKMKEKGDIPEGYSVSREKKERFSLILESASTNQTSMYLCASSLAGILAKNIQYFGAGTRLSVL.

This rearrangement joins TRBV2 to TRBJ2-1, with 11 bases identical to TRBD2. Germline trimming cut 5 bases from V and 5 bases from J; bases unmatched to any gene: 8. Germline V gene sequence: CDR1 SNHLY, CDR2 FYNNEI. The CDR3 runs 16 residues. CDR3: CASSPVLAGENNEQFF. The CDR3 DNA is TGTGCCAGCAGTCCCGTACTAGCGGGGGAGAACAATGAGCAGTTCTTC.

The rearrangement links TRBV14 to TRBJ2-7; D is possibly TRBD2 (6 bases). There are 13 residues in the CDR3. Germline CDR1 reads SGHDN; CDR2 reads FVKESK. Trimming took off 2 bases at V and 6 bases at J, with 11 bases between the two ends. CDR3 sequence: CASSQTNGGEQYF. CDR3 DNA: TGTGCCAGCAGCCAAACCAACGGGGGCGAGCAGTACTTC.

The chain uses TRBV6-5 and TRBJ2-1; perhaps TRBD1 as D (6 bases). V dropped 3 bases and J dropped 6 bases, with 12 bases sitting between them. The germline gives CDR1 MNHEY, CDR2 SVGAGI. The CDR3 contains 14 residues. CDR3 nucleotide sequence: TGTGCCAGCAGTTATAAAGGGACACTCAATGAGCAGTTCTTC. Residues: CASSYKGTLNEQFF.

This sequence joins TRBV28 and TRBJ1-3; unclear D gene. V lost 6 bases to trimming and J lost 2 bases, with 5 bases between them. Germline CDR1 and CDR2: MDHEN and SYDVKM. The CDR3 totals 12 residues. CDR3: CASRGTGNTIYF. The CDR3 nucleotides read TGTGCCAGCAGGGGGACTGGAAACACCATATATTTT.

J is TRBJ1-5 and V is TRBV5-6; D unclear. The V end was cut by 0 bases, the J end by 0 bases, with 16 bases between. Germline V gene sequence: CDR1 SGHDT, CDR2 YYEEEE. CDR3 length equals 18 residues. CDR3 residues: CASSLAGKTGYSNQPQHF. The CDR3 DNA reads as TGTGCCAGCAGCTTGGCTGGGAAGACGGGTTATAGCAATCAGCCCCAGCATTTT.

J is TRBJ2-3 and V is TRBV5-4, with 9 positions matching TRBD2. Trimming took 0 bases from V and 1 from J; bases not matched to a gene: 3. This CDR3 region has 16 residues. The germline gives CDR1 SGHNT, CDR2 YYREEE (reference sequence). The CDR3 region is CASSLAAGGGTDTQYF. DNA for the CDR3: TGTGCCAGCAGCTTGGCGGCGGGGGGGGGCACAGATACGCAGTATTTT.

This clone has just a few counts. This chain joins TRBV14 and TRBJ1-1; D call uncertain. Trimming stripped 1 base from V and 4 bases from J, with 10 bases between. Germline V gene data show CDR1 as SGHDN and CDR2 as FVKESK. CDR3 size: 14 residues. Here the CDR3 reads CASSQVTDLTEAFF. CDR3 DNA sequence: TGTGCCAGCAGCCAAGTTACAGACCTCACTGAAGCTTTCTTT.

In regard to this clone: The sample has other DNA sequences that encode this CDR3 too. The genes are TRBV2 and TRBJ2-1; D may be TRBD2 (5 bases). Germline V gene lookup returns CDR1 SNHLY and CDR2 FYNNEI. This CDR3 contains 15 residues. The ends were cut back, 0 bases at V and 4 bases at J, with 10 bases in the middle. The CDR3: CASSEAGSSYNEQFF. The CDR3 nucleotides are TGTGCCAGCAGTGAAGCGGGGAGCAGTTACAATGAGCAGTTCTTC.

The genes are TRBV28 and TRBJ2-2; D call uncertain. V lost 2 bases, J lost 7 bases, and 5 bases lay in between. The CDR3 is 12 residues long. Per germline, CDR1 MDHEN and CDR2 SYDVKM. CDR3 nucleotides: TGTGCCAGCAGTTTACCGGGCGGGGAGCTGTTTTTT. Translating it yields CASSLPGGELFF.

This sequence joins TRBV7-2 and TRBJ2-1, with TRBD2 matching over 8 bases. Germline V gives CDR1 SGHTA, CDR2 FQGNSA. Unmatched junction bases numbered 6, after V lost 4 bases and J lost 4 bases. The CDR3 contains 15 residues. The CDR3 loop reads CASSSQAGGYNEQFF. The DNA for the CDR3 is TGTGCCAGCAGCTCCCAGGCGGGGGGTTACAATGAGCAGTTCTTC.

The chain links TRBV18 to TRBJ1-5; the D is unclear. Germline assignment: CDR1 KGHSH and CDR2 LQKENI. This CDR3 is 15 amino acids long. The V end was cut by 5 bases, the J end by 2 bases, with 13 bases between. CDR3 region: CASSITATRNQPQHF. CDR3 sequence (DNA): TGTGCCAGCTCAATCACAGCGACCCGCAATCAGCCCCAGCATTTT.

This clone was seen once. V and J are TRBV2 and TRBJ2-3; D is undetermined. Trimming shortened V by 5 bases and J by 6 bases, and 9 bases separated the two germline ends. In germline, CDR1 is SNHLY, CDR2 FYNNEI. CDR3 length: 12 residues. For the CDR3, the DNA is TGTGCCAGCAGTCTAACCCGGGATACGCAGTATTTT. It is translated as CASSLTRDTQYF.

The rearrangement links TRBV20-1 to TRBJ2-7; D is possibly TRBD1 (6 bases). V shed 1 base and J shed 7 bases, with 8 bases lying between them. From germline, CDR1 is DFQATT and CDR2 SNEGSKA (reference sequence). The CDR3 runs to 11 residues. CDR3 residues: CSARAGEEQYF. CDR3 in DNA: TGCAGTGCTAGAGCAGGGGAAGAGCAGTACTTC.

The chain joins TRBV5-1 to TRBJ2-1, with D uncertain. V gave up 4 bases and J gave up 0 bases, with 11 bases separating them. Germline-derived CDR1 and CDR2 are SGHRS and YFSETQ. This CDR3 is 15 amino acids long. Here the CDR3 DNA reads TGCGCCAGCAGCCTGGACCGGAGCTCCTACAATGAGCAGTTCTTC. This codes for CASSLDRSSYNEQFF.

The chain carries TRBV5-1 and TRBJ1-6; no clear D. V lost 4 bases to trimming and J lost 7 bases, with 15 bases between them. Germline V gene lookup returns CDR1 SGHRS and CDR2 YFSETQ. This CDR3 comprises 15 residues. CDR3 sequence reads: CASSARTELNSPLHF. DNA of the CDR3: TGCGCCAGCAGCGCTCGAACGGAGCTAAATTCACCCCTCCACTTT.

This clone was detected a few times. This CDR3 is also generated by other DNA sequences in the sample. The V and J genes are TRBV7-2 and TRBJ2-3, with TRBD2 identical over 12 bases. The V and J ends lost 4 bases and 5 bases, in that order; junction bases with no gene match: 7. The CDR3 length is 16 residues. Germline CDR1 reads SGHTA; CDR2 reads FQGNSA. The CDR3 sequence: CASSSRLAGAGDTQYF. The DNA of the CDR3 is TGTGCCAGCAGCTCCAGACTAGCGGGAGCTGGAGATACGCAGTATTTT.

This chain uses TRBV7-3 with TRBJ1-1; the match to TRBD1 covers 9 bases. With 3 bases clipped from V and 4 bases from J, the junction kept 3 bases outside the gene matches. The CDR3 is 14 amino acids. Germline-derived CDR1 and CDR2 are SGHTA and FQGTGA. The CDR3 DNA is TGTGCCAGCAGCTTGACAGGGGGAGGCACTGAAGCTTTCTTT. This encodes CASSLTGGGTEAFF.

This clone was seen only a few times. The chain couples TRBV18 to TRBJ1-2; no clear D gene. V lost 6 bases and J 2 bases, leaving 10 bases between the germline ends. This CDR3 comprises 13 residues. CDR1 is KGHSH, CDR2 LQKENI, per germline. The CDR3 region is CASSVTENYGYTF. The CDR3 DNA sequence: TGTGCCAGCTCCGTTACAGAAAACTATGGCTACACCTTC.

With respect to this clone: This same CDR3 is encoded by further DNA sequences in the sample. The chain joins TRBV30 to TRBJ1-1; D uncertain. Trimming removed 5 bases from V and 0 bases from J, with 7 bases in between. The CDR3 runs 12 residues. Germline CDR1 GTSNPN, CDR2 SVGIG (reference sequence). The CDR3 DNA reads as TGTGCCTGGGGTTTCATGAACACTGAAGCTTTCTTT. Encoded protein: CAWGFMNTEAFF.

The chain couples TRBV5-6 to TRBJ2-7; perhaps TRBD1 as D (5 bases). The CDR3 has 15 residues. Germline lookup yields CDR1 SGHDT and CDR2 YYEEEE. V shed 4 bases and J shed 4 bases, with 18 bases lying between them. The CDR3 nucleotides read TGTGCCAGCAGCCCCCTCGGGCAACAGGATTACGAGCAGTACTTC. It codes for CASSPLGQQDYEQYF.

This rearrangement joins TRBV2 to TRBJ2-3, with no clear D. Germline-derived CDR1 and CDR2 are SNHLY and FYNNEI. The CDR3 is 12 amino acids. V shed 4 bases and J shed 2 bases, with 4 bases lying between them. Here the CDR3 DNA reads TGTGCCAGCAGTGTCGTCACAGATACGCAGTATTTT. It is translated as CASSVVTDTQYF.